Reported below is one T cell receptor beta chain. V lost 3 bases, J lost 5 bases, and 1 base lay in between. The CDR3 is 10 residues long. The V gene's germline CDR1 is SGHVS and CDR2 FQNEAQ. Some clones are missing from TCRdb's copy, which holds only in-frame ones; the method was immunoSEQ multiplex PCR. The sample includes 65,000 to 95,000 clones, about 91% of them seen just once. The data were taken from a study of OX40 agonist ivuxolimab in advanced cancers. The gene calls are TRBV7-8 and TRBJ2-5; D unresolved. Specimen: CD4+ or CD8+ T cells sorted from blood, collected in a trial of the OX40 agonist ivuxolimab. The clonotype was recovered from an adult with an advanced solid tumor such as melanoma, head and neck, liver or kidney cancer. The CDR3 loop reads CASSLETQYF. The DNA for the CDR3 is TGTGCCAGCAGCTTGGAGACCCAGTACTTC.